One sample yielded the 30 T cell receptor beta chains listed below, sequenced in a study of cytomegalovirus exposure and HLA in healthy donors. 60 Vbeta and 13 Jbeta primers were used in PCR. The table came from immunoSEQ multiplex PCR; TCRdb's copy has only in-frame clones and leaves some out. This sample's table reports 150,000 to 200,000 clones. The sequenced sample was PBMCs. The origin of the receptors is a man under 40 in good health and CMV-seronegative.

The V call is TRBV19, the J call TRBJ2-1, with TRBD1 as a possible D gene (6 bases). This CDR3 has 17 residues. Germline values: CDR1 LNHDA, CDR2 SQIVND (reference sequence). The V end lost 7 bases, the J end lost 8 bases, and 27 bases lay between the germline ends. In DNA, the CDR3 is TGTGCCAGTACCAAGGGGGTAGGTGCGAGAACCGATCATGAGCAGTTCTTC. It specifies CASTKGVGARTDHEQFF. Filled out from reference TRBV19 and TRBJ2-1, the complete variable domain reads DGGITQSPKYLFRKEGQNVTLSCEQNLNHDAMYWYRQDPGQGLRLIYYSQIVNDFQKGDIAEGYSVSREKKESFPLTVTSAQKNPTAFYLCASTKGVGARTDHEQFFGPGTRLTVL.

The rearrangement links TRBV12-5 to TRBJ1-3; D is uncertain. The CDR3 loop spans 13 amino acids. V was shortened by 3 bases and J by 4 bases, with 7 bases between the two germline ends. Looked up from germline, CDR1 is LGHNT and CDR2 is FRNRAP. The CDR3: CASGFVSGNTIYF. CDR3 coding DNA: TGTGCTAGTGGTTTTGTCTCCGGAAACACCATATATTTT.

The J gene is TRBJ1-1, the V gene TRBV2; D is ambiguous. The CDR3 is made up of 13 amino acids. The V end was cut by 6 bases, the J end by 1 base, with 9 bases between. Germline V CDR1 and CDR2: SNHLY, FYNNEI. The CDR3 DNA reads TGTGCCAGCAGGCTCGAGGGGAACACTGAAGCTTTCTTT. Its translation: CASRLEGNTEAFF.

The CDR3 spells CASSGQGRNQPQHF. CDR3 DNA: TGTGCCAGTAGTGGCCAGGGCCGCAATCAGCCCCAGCATTTT. The chain employs TRBV19 and TRBJ1-5, with a tentative D call TRBD1 (5 bases). The V gene's germline CDR1 is LNHDA and CDR2 SQIVND (reference sequence). CDR3 length: 14 residues. V lost 5 bases to trimming and J lost 2 bases, with 10 bases between them.

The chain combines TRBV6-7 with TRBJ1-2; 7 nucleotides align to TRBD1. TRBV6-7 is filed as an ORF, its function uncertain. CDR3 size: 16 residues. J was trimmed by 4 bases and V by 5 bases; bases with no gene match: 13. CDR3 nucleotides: TGTGCCAGCAGTCCTTGGCCGGGACAGATTCGCTATGGCTACACCTTC. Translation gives CASSPWPGQIRYGYTF.

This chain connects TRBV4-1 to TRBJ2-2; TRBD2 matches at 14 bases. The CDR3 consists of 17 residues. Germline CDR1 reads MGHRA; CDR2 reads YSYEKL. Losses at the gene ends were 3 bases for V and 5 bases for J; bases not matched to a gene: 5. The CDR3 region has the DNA TGCGCCAGCAGCCAGACTAGCGGGAGGGTCGGTACCGGGGAGCTGTTTTTT. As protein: CASSQTSGRVGTGELFF.

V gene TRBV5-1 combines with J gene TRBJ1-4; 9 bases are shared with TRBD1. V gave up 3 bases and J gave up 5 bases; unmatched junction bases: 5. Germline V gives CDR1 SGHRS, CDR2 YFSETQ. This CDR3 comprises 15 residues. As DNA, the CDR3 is TGCGCCAGCAGCTCCCTGACAGGGGGGAATGAAAAACTGTTTTTT. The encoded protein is CASSSLTGGNEKLFF.

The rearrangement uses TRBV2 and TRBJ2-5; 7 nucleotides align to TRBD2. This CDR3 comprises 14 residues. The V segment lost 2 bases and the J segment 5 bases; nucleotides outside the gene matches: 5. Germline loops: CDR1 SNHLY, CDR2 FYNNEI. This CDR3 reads CASSEPRGGETQYF. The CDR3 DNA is TGTGCCAGCAGTGAACCTCGGGGAGGGGAGACCCAGTACTTC.

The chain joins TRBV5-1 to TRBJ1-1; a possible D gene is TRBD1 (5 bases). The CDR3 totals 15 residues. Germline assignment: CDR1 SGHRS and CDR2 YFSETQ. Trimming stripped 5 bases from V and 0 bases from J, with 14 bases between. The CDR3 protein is CASRPSSGLNTEAFF. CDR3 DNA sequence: TGCGCCAGCAGACCCTCCTCAGGGCTGAACACTGAAGCTTTCTTT.

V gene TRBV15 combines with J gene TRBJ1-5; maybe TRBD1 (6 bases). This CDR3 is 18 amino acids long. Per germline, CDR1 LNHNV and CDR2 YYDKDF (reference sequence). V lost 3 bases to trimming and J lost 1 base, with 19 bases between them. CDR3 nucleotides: TGTGCCACCAGCAGGTTCACAGGGTACGATTCAAGCAATCAGCCCCAGCATTTT. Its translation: CATSRFTGYDSSNQPQHF.

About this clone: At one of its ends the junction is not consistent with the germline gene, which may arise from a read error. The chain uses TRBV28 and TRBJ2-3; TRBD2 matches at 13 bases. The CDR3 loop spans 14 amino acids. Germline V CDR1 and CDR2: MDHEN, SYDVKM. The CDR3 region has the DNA TGTGCCAGCAGTTCTTCACGGACTAGCGGGAGAAAGGATTTT. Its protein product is CASSSSRTSGRKDF. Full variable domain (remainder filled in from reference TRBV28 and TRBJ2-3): DVKVTQSSRYLVKRTGEKVFLECVQDMDHENMFWYRQDPGLGLRLIYFSYDVKMKEKGDIPEGYSVSREKKERFSLILESASTNQTSMYLCASSSSRTSGRKDFGPGTRLTVL.

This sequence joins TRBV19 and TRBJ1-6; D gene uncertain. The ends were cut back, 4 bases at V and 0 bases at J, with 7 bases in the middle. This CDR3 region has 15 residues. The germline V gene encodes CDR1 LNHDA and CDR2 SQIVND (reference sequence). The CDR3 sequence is CASSTYSSYNSPLHF. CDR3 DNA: TGTGCCAGTAGTACCTACAGCTCCTATAATTCACCCCTCCACTTT.

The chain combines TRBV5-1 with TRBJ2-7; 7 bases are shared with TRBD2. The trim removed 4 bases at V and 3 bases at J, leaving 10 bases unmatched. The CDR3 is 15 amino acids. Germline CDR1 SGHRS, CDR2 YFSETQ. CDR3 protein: CASSPQTSSVYEQYF. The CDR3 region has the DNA TGCGCCAGCAGCCCCCAGACTAGCAGCGTCTACGAGCAGTACTTC.

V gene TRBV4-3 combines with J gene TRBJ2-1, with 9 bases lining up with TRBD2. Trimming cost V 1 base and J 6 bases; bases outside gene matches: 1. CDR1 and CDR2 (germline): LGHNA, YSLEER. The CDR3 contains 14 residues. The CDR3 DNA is TGCGCCAGCAGCCAAGCGACTAGCGGCAATGAGCAGTTCTTC. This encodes CASSQATSGNEQFF.

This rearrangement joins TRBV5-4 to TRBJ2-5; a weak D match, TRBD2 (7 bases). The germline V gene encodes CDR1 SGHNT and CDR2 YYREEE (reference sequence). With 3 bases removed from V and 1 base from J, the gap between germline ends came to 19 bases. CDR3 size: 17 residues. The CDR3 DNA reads TGTGCCAGCAGCTCTTCCGGGGGGCCACGGGGCCAAGAGACCCAGTACTTC. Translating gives CASSSSGGPRGQETQYF.

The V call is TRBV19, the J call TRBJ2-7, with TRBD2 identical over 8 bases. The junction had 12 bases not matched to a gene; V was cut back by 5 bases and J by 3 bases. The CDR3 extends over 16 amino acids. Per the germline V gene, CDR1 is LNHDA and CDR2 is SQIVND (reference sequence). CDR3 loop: CASSPSSGSLLYEQYF. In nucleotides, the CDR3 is TGTGCCAGTAGTCCCTCGAGCGGGAGCCTTCTCTACGAGCAGTACTTC.

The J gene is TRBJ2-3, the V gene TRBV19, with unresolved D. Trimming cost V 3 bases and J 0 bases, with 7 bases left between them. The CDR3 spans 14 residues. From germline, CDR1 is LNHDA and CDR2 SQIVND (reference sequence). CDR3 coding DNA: TGTGCCAGTAGTATCCAGATAAGCACAGATACGCAGTATTTT. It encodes CASSIQISTDTQYF. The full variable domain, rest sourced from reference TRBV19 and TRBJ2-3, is DGGITQSPKYLFRKEGQNVTLSCEQNLNHDAMYWYRQDPGQGLRLIYYSQIVNDFQKGDIAEGYSVSREKKESFPLTVTSAQKNPTAFYLCASSIQISTDTQYFGPGTRLTVL.

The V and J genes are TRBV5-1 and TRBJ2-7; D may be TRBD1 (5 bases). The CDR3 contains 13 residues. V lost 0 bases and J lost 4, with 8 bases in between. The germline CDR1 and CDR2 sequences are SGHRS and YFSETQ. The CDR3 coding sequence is TGCGCCAGCAGCTTGGGGACAAAGTACGAGCAGTACTTC. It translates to CASSLGTKYEQYF.

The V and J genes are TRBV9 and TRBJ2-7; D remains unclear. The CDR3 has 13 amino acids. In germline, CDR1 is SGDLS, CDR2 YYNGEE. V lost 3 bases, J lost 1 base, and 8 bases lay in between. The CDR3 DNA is TGTGCCAGCAGCGCCCCGTTTTCCTACGAGCAGTACTTC. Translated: CASSAPFSYEQYF.

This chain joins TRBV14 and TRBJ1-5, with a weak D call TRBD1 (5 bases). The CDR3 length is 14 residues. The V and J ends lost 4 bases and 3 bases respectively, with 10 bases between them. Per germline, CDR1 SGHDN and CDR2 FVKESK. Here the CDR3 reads CASSPTGLNQPQHF. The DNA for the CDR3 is TGTGCCAGCAGCCCGACGGGACTCAATCAGCCCCAGCATTTT.

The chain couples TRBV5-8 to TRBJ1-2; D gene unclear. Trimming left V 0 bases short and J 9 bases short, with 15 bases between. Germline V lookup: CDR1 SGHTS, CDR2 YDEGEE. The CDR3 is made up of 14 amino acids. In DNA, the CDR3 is TGTGCCAGCAGCTTGGGGAGGTCCCTAGTAAGCTACACCTTC. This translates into CASSLGRSLVSYTF.

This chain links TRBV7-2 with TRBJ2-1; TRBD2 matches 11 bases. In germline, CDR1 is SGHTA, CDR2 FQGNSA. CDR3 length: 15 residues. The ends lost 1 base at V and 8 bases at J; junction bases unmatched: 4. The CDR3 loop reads CASSLVAGGPYEQFF. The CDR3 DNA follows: TGTGCCAGCAGCTTAGTAGCGGGAGGGCCTTATGAGCAGTTCTTC.

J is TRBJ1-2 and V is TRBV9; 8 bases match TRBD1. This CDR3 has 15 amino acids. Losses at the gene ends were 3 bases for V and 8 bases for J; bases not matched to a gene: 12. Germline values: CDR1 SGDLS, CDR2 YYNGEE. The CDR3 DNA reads TGTGCCAGCAGCGGGGGGCAGGGGGCGATGGTAGGCTACACCTTC. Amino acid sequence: CASSGGQGAMVGYTF.

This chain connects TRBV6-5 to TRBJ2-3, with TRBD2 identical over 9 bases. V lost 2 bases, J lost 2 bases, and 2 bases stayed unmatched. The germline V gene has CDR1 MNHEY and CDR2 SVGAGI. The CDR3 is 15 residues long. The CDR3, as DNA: TGTGCCAGCAGTTACGGCGGGAGGGTCACAGATACGCAGTATTTT. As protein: CASSYGGRVTDTQYF.

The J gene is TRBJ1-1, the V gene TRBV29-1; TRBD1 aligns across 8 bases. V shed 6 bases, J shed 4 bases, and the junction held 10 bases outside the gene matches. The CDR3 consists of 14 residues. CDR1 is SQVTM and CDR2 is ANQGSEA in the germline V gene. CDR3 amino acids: CSVQQGGLGTEAFF. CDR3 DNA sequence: TGCAGCGTCCAACAGGGGGGTCTGGGCACTGAAGCTTTCTTT.

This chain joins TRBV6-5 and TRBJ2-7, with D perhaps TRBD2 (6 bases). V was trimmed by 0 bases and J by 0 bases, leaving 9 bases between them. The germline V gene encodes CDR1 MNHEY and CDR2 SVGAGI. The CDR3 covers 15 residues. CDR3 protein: CASSYSSGNSYEQYF. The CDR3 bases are TGTGCCAGCAGTTACTCTAGCGGAAACTCCTACGAGCAGTACTTC.

The CDR3 loop reads CASSELETQYF. CDR3 in DNA: TGCGCCAGCAGTGAGCTGGAGACCCAGTACTTC. The chain combines TRBV10-2 with TRBJ2-5; D not resolved. V lost 2 bases, J lost 5 bases, and 3 bases lay in between. This CDR3 has 11 amino acids. Germline CDR1 is WSHSY and CDR2 is SAAADI.

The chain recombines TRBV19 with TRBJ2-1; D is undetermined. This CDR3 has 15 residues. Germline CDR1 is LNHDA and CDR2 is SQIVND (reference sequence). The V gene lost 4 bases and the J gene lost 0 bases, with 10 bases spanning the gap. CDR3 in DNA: TGTGCCAGTAGTAAACAGCCAAGCTCCTACAATGAGCAGTTCTTC. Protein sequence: CASSKQPSSYNEQFF.

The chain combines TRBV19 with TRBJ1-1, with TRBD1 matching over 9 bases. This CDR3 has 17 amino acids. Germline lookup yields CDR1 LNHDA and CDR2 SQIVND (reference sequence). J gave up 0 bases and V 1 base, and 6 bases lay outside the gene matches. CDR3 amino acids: CASSIVSGQGMNTEAFF. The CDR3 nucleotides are TGTGCCAGTAGTATAGTATCAGGACAGGGGATGAACACTGAAGCTTTCTTT.

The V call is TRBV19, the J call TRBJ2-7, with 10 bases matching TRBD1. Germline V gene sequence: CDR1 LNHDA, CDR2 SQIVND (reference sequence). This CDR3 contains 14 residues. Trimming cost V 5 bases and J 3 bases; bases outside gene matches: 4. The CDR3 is CASSWGQGLYEQYF. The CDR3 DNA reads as TGTGCCAGTAGTTGGGGACAGGGGCTCTACGAGCAGTACTTC.